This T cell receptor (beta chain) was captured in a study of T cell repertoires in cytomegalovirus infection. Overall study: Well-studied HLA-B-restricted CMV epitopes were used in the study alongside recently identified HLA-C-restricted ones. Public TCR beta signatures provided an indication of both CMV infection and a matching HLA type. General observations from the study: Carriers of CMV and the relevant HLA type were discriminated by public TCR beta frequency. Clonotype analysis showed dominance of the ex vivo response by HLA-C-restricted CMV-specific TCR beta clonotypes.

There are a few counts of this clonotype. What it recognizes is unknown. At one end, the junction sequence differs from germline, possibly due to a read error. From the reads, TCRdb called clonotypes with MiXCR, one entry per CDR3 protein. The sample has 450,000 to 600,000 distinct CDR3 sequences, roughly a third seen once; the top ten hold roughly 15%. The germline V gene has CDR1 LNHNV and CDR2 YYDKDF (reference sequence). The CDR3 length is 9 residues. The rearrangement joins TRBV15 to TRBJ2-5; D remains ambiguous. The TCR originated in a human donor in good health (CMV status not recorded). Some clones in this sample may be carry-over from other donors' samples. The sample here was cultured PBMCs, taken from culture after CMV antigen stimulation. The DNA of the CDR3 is TGTGCCACCAGCAGAGCGGCCGACTTC. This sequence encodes CATSRAADF.